This TCR beta chain was sequenced during a study of shared clonotypes between healthy human individuals. Overall study context: The study drew on a couple of women and three men aged 18 to 49 as donors. Study-wide results and caveats: Even with large depth, rarefaction showed that sorted-subset sequencing was incomplete. Naive subsets generally exceeded memory subsets in estimated richness.

The CDR3 has 15 amino acids. V lost 10 bases, J lost 9 bases, and 13 bases stayed unmatched. In germline, CDR1 is MNHNY, CDR2 SVGAGI (reference sequence). Notes on this clone: Its antigen is currently unknown.

Per the original data handling: Owing to the provision of junction-only sequences devoid of quality scores by immunoSEQ, filtering differed. Sequencing used immunoSEQ multiplex PCR; TCRdb keeps in-frame clones, though not all of them. V and J calls and clone size are given by that table; D and trimming were obtained from the DNA. The sample consists of under 1,100,000 clones, about 75% of them appearing once. Sequenced sample: memory CD4+ T cells sorted from blood. This sample's subset: CD45RA-negative fraction. The chain has TRBV6-6 and TRBJ1-6; 9 bases line up with TRBD1. This receptor was identified in a man between 18 and 29 years old in good health. Here the CDR3 reads CATDSGDRAVSPLHF. Here the CDR3 DNA reads TGTGCCACTGATAGCGGGGACAGGGCCGTTTCACCCCTCCACTTT.